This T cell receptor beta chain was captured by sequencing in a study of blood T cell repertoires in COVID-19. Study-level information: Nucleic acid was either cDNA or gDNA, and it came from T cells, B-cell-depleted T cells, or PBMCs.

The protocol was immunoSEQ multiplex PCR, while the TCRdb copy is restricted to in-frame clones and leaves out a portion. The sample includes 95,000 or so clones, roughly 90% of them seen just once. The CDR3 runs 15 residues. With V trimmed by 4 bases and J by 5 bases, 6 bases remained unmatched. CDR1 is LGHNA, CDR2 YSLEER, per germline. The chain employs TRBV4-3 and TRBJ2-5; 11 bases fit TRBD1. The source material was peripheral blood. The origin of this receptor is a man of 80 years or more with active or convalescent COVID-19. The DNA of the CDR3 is TGCGCCAGCAGCCCTAGGACAGGGGGCGCGGAGACCCAGTACTTC. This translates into CASSPRTGGAETQYF.